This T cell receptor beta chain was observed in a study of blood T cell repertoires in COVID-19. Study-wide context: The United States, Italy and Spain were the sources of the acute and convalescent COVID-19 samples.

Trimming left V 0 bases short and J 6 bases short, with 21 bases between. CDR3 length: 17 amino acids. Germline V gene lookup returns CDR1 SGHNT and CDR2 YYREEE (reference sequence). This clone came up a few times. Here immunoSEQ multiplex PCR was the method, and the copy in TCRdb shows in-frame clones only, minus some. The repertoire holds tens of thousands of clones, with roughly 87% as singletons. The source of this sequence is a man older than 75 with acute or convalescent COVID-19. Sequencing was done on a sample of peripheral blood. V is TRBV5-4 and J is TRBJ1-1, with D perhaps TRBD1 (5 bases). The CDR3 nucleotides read TGTGCCAGCAGCTTGGCTGGTTGGGGGGGAAAAGGCGCTGAAGCTTTCTTT. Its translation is CASSLAGWGGKGAEAFF.